This T cell receptor beta chain came from a study of T cell changes during pregnancy in multiple sclerosis. The protocol was immunoSEQ multiplex PCR, while the TCRdb copy is restricted to in-frame clones and leaves out a portion. The repertoire includes 75,000 to 95,000 clones, around 90% of them detected once, and 0.9% to 0.95% sits in the top ten. This CDR3 spans 15 amino acids. CDR1 is MNHNS and CDR2 is SASEGT in the germline V gene. J lost 5 bases, V lost 6 bases, and 11 bases had no gene match. This chain connects TRBV6-1 to TRBJ1-2; TRBD1 aligns across 8 bases. The material was peripheral blood, obtained before pregnancy. The sequence was obtained from a female donor with multiple sclerosis, enrolled in a pregnancy study. Here the CDR3 reads CASSLTGQGGYGYTF. CDR3 nucleotides: TGTGCCAGCAGCCTAACCGGACAGGGAGGATATGGCTACACCTTC.